The clone carrying this T cell receptor (beta chain) was observed a few times. Its target is unknown. V dropped 2 bases and J dropped 1 base, with 5 bases sitting between them. The CDR3 covers 13 residues. Germline V gene lookup returns CDR1 SGHTA and CDR2 FQGTGA. This specimen comes from a study of T cell repertoires and HLA-DP antigens. Method: immunoSEQ multiplex PCR; TCRdb's copy keeps in-frame clones and lacks some. The data contain almost 90,000 clones, approximately 89% of them singletons. The chain employs TRBV7-3 and TRBJ1-1; weak D call: TRBD1 (5 bases). This sequence was found in a man aged 50 or older in good health and CMV-seronegative. The sample was CD4+ T cells from PBMCs. CDR3 DNA sequence: TGTGCCAGCAGCTTACAGGGGAACACTGAAGCTTTCTTT. Protein product: CASSLQGNTEAFF.